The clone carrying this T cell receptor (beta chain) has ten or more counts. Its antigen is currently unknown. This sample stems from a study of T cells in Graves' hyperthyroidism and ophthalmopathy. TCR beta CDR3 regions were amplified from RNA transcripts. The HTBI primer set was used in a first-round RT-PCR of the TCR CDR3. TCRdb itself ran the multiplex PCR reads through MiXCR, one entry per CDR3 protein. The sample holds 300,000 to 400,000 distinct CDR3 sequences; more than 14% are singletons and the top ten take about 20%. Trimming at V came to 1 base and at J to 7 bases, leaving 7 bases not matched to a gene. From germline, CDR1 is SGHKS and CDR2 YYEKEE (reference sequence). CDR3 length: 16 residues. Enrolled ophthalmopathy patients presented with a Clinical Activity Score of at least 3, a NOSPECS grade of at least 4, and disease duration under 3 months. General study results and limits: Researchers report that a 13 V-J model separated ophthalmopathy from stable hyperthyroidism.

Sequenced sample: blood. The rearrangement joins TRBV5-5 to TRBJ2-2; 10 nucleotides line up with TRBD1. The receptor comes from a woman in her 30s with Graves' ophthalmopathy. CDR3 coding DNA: TGTGCCAGCAGCTTGCGACAGGGGGCTCTTGTCGGGGAGCTGTTTTTT. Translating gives CASSLRQGALVGELFF. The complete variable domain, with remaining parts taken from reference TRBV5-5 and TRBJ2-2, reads DAGVTQSPTHLIKTRGQQVTLRCSPISGHKSVSWYQQVLGQGPQFIFQYYEKEERGRGNFPDRFSARQFPNYSSELNVNALLLGDSALYLCASSLRQGALVGELFFGEGSRLTVL.